This T cell receptor (beta chain) originates from a study of Ad26.COV2.S vaccination and SARS-CoV-2 variants. Across the study: Once, or twice with 56 days between doses, Ad26.COV2.S was given intramuscularly.

CDR3 length: 12 residues. V was trimmed by 4 bases and J by 5 bases, leaving 8 bases between them. Per the germline V gene, CDR1 is LGHDT and CDR2 is YNNKEL (reference sequence). Worth noting for this clone: Its antigen is as yet unknown.

Broader study findings: Individuals receiving vaccine had higher spike-specific TCR breadth than placebo recipients did.

The treatment: about 20 received Ad26.COV2.S at low or high dose, single or two shots; 5 received placebo; per-sample allocation not given. The samples date from day 63 after the first vaccine or placebo injection. This adult donor, from Boston, was 18-55 years old. An Ad26 vector expressing Wuhan-strain SARS-CoV-2 spike served as the vaccine. TCRdb's table, derived via immunoSEQ multiplex PCR, lists solely in-frame clones and lacks some. The sample holds 450,000 to 550,000 clones; about 89% are singletons and the top ten take 1.7%. The sample here was peripheral blood, taken in a trial of Ad26.COV2.S vaccine versus placebo. The J gene is TRBJ2-5, the V gene TRBV3-1 (or the pseudogene TRBV3-2); no reliable D call. This TCR derives from a person aged 18-65 years who received the Ad26.COV2.S COVID-19 vaccine or a placebo. CDR3 protein: CASSPPGETQYF. The CDR3 DNA sequence: TGTGCCAGCAGCCCGCCTGGGGAGACCCAGTACTTC.